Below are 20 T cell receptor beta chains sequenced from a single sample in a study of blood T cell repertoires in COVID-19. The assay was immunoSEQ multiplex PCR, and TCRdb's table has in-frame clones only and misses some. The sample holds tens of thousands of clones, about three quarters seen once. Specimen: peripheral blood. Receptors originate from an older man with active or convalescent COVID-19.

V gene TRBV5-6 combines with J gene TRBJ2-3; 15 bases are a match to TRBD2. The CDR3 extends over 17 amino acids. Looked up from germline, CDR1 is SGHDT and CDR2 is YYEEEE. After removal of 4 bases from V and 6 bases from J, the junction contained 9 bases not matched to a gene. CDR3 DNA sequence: TGTGCCAGCAGCGGACCCGGACTAGCGGGGGGGGGTGATACGCAGTATTTT. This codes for CASSGPGLAGGGDTQYF.

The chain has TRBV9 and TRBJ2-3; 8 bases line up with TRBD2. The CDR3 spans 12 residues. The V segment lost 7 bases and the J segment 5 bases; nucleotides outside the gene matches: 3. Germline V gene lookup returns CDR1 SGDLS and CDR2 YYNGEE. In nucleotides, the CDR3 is TGTGCCAGCTCCCGGGGGGGAGATACGCAGTATTTT. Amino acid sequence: CASSRGGDTQYF.

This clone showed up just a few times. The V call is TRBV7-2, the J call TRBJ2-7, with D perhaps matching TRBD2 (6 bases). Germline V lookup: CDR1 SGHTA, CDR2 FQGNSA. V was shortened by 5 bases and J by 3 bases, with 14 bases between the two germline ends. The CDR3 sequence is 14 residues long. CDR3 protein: CASSPRGTHYEQYF. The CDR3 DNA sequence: TGTGCCAGCAGCCCTCGGGGGACCCACTACGAGCAGTACTTC.

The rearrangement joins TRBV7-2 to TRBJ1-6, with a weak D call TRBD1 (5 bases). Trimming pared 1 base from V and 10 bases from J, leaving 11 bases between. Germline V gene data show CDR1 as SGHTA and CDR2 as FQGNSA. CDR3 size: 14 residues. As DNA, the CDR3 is TGTGCCAGCAGCTTAGGGCAGGGTTACTCACCCCTCCACTTT. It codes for CASSLGQGYSPLHF.

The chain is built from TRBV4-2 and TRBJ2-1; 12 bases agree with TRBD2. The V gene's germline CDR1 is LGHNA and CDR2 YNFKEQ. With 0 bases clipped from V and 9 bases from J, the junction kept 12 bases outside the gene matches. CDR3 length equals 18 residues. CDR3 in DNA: TGTGCCAGCAGCCAAGATCCCCTAGCGGGGGGGCCAGGCGGTGAGCAGTTCTTC. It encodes CASSQDPLAGGPGGEQFF.

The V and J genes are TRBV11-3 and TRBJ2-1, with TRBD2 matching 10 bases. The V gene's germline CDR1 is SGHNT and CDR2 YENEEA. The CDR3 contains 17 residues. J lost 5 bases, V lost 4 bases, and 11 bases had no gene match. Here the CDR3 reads CASSSFLLAGPNNEQFF. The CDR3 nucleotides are TGTGCCAGCAGCTCCTTCCTACTAGCGGGGCCTAACAATGAGCAGTTCTTC.

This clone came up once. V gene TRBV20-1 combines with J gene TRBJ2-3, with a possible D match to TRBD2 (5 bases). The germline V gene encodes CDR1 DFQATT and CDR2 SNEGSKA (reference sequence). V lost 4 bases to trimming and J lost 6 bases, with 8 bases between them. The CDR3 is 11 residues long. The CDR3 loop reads CSATSGDTQYF. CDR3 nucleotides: TGCAGTGCTACCTCGGGGGATACGCAGTATTTT.

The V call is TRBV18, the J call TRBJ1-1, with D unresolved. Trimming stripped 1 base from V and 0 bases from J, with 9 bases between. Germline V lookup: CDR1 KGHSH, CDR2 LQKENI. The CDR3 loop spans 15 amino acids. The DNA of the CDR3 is TGTGCCAGCTCACCACGGGAGTTAATGAACACTGAAGCTTTCTTT. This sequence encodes CASSPRELMNTEAFF.

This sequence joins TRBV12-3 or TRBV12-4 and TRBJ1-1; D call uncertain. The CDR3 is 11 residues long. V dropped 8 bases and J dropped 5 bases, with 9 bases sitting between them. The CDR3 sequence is CASLRVTEAFF. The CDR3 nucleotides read TGTGCCAGCCTAAGAGTTACTGAAGCTTTCTTT.

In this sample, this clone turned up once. The CDR3 here is CASSLVGSRANVLTF. CDR3 bases: TGTGCCAGCAGTTTAGTGGGCTCGCGGGCCAACGTCCTGACTTTC. V and J are TRBV27 and TRBJ2-6; D uncertain. V lost 2 bases to trimming and J lost 5 bases, with 10 bases between them. CDR1 MNHEY and CDR2 SMNVEV come from the germline V gene (reference sequence). The CDR3 sequence is 15 residues long.

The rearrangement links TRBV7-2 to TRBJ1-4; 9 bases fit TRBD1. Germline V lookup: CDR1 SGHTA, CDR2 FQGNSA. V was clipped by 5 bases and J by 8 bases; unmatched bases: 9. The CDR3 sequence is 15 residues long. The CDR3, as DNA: TGTGCCAGCAGCCCCCGGGACAGGGCGGACGAAAAACTGTTTTTT. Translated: CASSPRDRADEKLFF. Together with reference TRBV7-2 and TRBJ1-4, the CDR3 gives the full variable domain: GAGVSQSPSNKVTEKGKDVELRCDPISGHTALYWYRQSLGQGLEFLIYFQGNSAPDKSGLPSDRFSAERTGGSVSTLTIQRTQQEDSAVYLCASSPRDRADEKLFFGSGTQLSVL.

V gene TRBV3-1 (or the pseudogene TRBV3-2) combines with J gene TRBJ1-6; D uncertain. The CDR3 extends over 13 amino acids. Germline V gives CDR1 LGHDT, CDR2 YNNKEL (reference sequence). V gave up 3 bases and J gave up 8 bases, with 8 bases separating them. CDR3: CASSQRRDSPLHF. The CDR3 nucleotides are TGTGCCAGCAGCCAGAGGCGGGATTCACCCCTCCACTTT.

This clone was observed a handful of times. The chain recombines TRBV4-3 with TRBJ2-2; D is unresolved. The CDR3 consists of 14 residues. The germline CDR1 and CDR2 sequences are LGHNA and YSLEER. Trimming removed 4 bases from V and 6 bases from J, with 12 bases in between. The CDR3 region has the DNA TGCGCCAGCAGCCCCCTCGCTGCGGCCGGGGAGCTGTTTTTT. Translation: CASSPLAAAGELFF.

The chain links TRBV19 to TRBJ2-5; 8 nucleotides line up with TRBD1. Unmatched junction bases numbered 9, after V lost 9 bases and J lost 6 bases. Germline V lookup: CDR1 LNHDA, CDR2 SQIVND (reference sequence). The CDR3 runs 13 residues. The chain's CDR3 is CASGQGARKTQYF. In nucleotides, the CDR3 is TGTGCCAGCGGGCAGGGGGCACGAAAGACCCAGTACTTC. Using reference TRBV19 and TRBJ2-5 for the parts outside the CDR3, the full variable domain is DGGITQSPKYLFRKEGQNVTLSCEQNLNHDAMYWYRQDPGQGLRLIYYSQIVNDFQKGDIAEGYSVSREKKESFPLTVTSAQKNPTAFYLCASGQGARKTQYFGPGTRLLVL.

The CDR3 DNA follows: TGTGCCAGCCGCGCCCCGAGGGGGAACTATGGCTACACCTTC. Its protein is CASRAPRGNYGYTF. The chain has TRBV27 and TRBJ1-2; D is perhaps TRBD1 (6 bases). The germline V gene has CDR1 MNHEY and CDR2 SMNVEV (reference sequence). This CDR3 is 14 amino acids long. V lost 8 bases to trimming and J lost 2 bases, with 15 bases between them.

The chain's CDR3 is CASNPKMGHQQYF. The CDR3 DNA sequence: TGTGCCAGCAATCCCAAAATGGGACACCAGCAGTATTTT. The chain joins TRBV3-1 (or the pseudogene TRBV3-2) to TRBJ2-3, with D tentatively TRBD1 (6 bases). V gave up 7 bases and J gave up 11 bases, with 19 bases separating them. The CDR3 has 13 residues. Germline values: CDR1 LGHDT, CDR2 YNNKEL (reference sequence).

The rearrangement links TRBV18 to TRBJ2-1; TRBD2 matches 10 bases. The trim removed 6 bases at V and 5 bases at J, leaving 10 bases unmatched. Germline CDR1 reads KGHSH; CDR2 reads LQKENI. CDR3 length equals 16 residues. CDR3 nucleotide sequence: TGTGCCAGCTCCCCTCCGAGCGGGAGGGGGGACAATGAGCAGTTCTTC. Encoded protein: CASSPPSGRGDNEQFF.

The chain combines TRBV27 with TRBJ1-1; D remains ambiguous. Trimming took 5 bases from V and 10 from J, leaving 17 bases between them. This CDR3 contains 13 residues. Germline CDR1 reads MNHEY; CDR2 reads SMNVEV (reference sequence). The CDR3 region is CASSPPARERAFF. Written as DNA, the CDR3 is TGTGCCAGCAGTCCACCGGCGAGGGAACGAGCTTTCTTT.

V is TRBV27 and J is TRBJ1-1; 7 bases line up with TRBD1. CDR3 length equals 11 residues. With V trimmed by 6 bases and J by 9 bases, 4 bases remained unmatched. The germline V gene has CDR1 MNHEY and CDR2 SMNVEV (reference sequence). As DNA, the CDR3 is TGTGCCAGCAGACTGGGACAGAAAGCTTTCTTT. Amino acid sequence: CASRLGQKAFF.

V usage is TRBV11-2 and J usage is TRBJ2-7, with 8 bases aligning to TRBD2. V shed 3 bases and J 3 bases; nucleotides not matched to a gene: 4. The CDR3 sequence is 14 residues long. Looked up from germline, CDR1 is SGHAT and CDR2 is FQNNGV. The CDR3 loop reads CASSFPGTSYEQYF. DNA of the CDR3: TGTGCCAGCAGCTTCCCTGGGACTAGCTACGAGCAGTACTTC.